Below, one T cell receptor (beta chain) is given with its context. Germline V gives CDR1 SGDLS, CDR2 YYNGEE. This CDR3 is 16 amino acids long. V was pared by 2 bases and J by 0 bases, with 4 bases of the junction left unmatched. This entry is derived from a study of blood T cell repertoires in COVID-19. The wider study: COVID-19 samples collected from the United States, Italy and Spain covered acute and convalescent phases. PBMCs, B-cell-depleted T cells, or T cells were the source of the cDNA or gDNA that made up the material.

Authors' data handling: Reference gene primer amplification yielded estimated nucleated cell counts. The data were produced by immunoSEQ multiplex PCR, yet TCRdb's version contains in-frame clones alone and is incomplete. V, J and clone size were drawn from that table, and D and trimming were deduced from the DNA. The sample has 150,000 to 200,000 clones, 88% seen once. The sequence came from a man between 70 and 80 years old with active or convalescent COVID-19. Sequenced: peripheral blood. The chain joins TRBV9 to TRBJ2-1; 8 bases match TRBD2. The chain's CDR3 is CASSVLAGSSYNEQFF. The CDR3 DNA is TGTGCCAGCAGCGTCTTAGCGGGGAGCTCCTACAATGAGCAGTTCTTC.